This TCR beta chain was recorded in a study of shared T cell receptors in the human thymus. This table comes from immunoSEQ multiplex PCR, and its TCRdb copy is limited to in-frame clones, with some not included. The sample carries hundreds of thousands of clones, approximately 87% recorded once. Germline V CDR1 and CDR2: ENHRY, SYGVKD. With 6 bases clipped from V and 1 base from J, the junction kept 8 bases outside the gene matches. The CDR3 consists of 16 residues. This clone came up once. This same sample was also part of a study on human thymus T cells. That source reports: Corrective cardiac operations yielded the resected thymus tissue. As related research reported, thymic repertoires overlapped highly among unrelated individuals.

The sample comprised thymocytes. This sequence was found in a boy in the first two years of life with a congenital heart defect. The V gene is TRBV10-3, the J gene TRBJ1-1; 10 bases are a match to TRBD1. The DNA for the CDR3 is TGTGCCATCAGGGAAAATGACAGGGGGCCGAACACTGAAGCTTTCTTT. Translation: CAIRENDRGPNTEAFF.